The present T cell receptor beta chain was sequenced within a study of CD8 T cells in ankylosing spondylitis (TCRdb year 2017). Turning to the overall study: To find TCR variants linked to disease, the study profiled T cell receptor beta repertoires in ankylosing spondylitis patients and healthy donors. Samples of peripheral blood were taken, and for ankylosing spondylitis patients, synovial fluid was collected as well. The full study cohort was made up of 25 ankylosing spondylitis patients and roughly 98 healthy donors. Overall results and qualifications from the work: Some of the motif variants had been reported before in the synovial fluid and blood of reactive arthritis patients, a finding that suggests common disease-initiation mechanisms. A CD8+ phenotype was shown by the disease-linked clones, which were found at relatively low frequencies in peripheral blood. The disease-linked clones were reported as significantly enriched in matched synovial fluid samples from ankylosing spondylitis patients. A TCR beta motif of 7 or 8 highly homologous amino acid variants appeared characteristic of blood from ankylosing spondylitis patients.

Worth noting for this clonotype: Its antigen remains undetermined. Base qualities are not provided; no much larger clone lies one nucleotide away.

V and J lose 5 bases and 0 bases, and a span of 15 bases separates them. CDR1 and CDR2 were assigned from the germline V gene as SGHAT and FQNNGV. CDR3 length: 16 amino acids, cysteine to phenylalanine. Only CDR3 DNA remains: 48 bases, in frame from the first base. Sequenced on an Illumina HiSeq 2500. Quantitative 5'-RACE with molecular barcodes was used to prepare TCR beta libraries. The original methods were these. A new computational method based on a probabilistic model of VDJ rearrangement was used to identify disease-linked TCR variants. In-frame beta chains were kept once TCRdb had trimmed the public reads at Q25 with fastp and called clones with MiXCR. Rows merge per CDR3 protein into single entries with the most common DNA and genes. V and J calls and clone size were set by TCRdb, not the authors. Recorded for this sample are some 85,000 distinct CDR3 sequences; around 8.5% of them occurred a single time. The biggest ten clones account for approximately 30% of the sample.

The V and J genes are TRBV11-2 and TRBJ2-3; the D gene remains uncertain. The sequenced sample was blood, either unsorted or a sorted T cell fraction (not recorded which). This sequence originates from a male donor with ankylosing spondylitis. CDR3 sequence: CASSQTENESTDTQYF. The nucleotide sequence is given as TGTGCCAGCAGCCAAACGGAGAACGAAAGCACAGATACGCAGTATTTT.